A single sample gave rise to the 5 T cell receptor beta chains below, sequenced in a study of Ad26.COV2.S vaccination and SARS-CoV-2 variants. Treatment defined: roughly 20 received Ad26.COV2.S at low or high dose, single or two shots; 5 received placebo; per-sample allocation not given. On day 63 after the first injection, vaccine and placebo recipients gave samples. Only in-frame clones appear in the TCRdb table, and some are missing; sequencing was by immunoSEQ multiplex PCR. The sample contains some 250,000 clones, 70% to 90% of which appear only once. Here the sequenced sample was peripheral blood, taken in a trial of Ad26.COV2.S vaccine versus placebo. All receptors come from a person aged 18 to 65 who received the Ad26.COV2.S COVID-19 vaccine or a placebo.

This clone was recorded a few times. V usage is TRBV9 and J usage is TRBJ1-2; 8 bases fit TRBD1. Trimming took 0 bases from V and 7 from J; bases not matched to a gene: 11. The CDR3 extends over 16 amino acids. Per the germline V gene, CDR1 is SGDLS and CDR2 is YYNGEE. The chain's CDR3 is CASSVGTGSLLSGYTF. The CDR3 DNA sequence: TGTGCCAGCAGCGTAGGGACAGGGTCTCTTCTAAGTGGCTACACCTTC.

The V call is TRBV11-3, the J call TRBJ1-1; D is perhaps TRBD1 (6 bases). The V gene lost 4 bases and the J gene lost 0 bases, with 12 bases spanning the gap. From germline, CDR1 is SGHNT and CDR2 YENEEA. The CDR3 loop spans 15 amino acids. This chain's CDR3 is CASSSFGTLNTEAFF. Written as DNA, the CDR3 is TGTGCCAGCAGCTCCTTTGGGACACTGAACACTGAAGCTTTCTTT. Full variable domain (remainder filled in from reference TRBV11-3 and TRBJ1-1): EAGVVQSPRYKIIEKKQPVAFWCNPISGHNTLYWYLQNLGQGPELLIRYENEEAVDDSQLPKDRFSAERLKGVDSTLKIQPAELGDSAVYLCASSSFGTLNTEAFFGQGTRLTVV.

V usage is TRBV3-1 (or the pseudogene TRBV3-2) and J usage is TRBJ2-5; the D is unclear. Germline lookup yields CDR1 LGHDT and CDR2 YNNKEL (reference sequence). Trimming left V 0 bases short and J 2 bases short, with 13 bases between. The CDR3 length is 16 residues. CDR3 region: CASSQDDPGYQETQYF. The DNA for the CDR3 is TGTGCCAGCAGCCAAGATGACCCGGGTTATCAAGAGACCCAGTACTTC.

The rearrangement joins TRBV6-9 to TRBJ2-7; 7 bases agree with TRBD1. Germline V gene sequence: CDR1 MNHGY, CDR2 SVAAGI. After removal of 4 bases from V and 3 bases from J, the junction contained 9 bases not matched to a gene. The CDR3 consists of 15 residues. CDR3 in amino acids: CASSCRQGRGYEQYF. The CDR3 nucleotides read TGTGCCAGCAGTTGCAGACAGGGTCGAGGCTACGAGCAGTACTTC.

V is TRBV4-3 and J is TRBJ2-1; D might be TRBD2 (6 bases). The CDR3 loop spans 15 amino acids. V was clipped by 6 bases and J by 8 bases, with 20 bases between them. Germline V gives CDR1 LGHNA, CDR2 YSLEER. CDR3 bases: TGCGCCAGCAGTCCCGGGACTCCCGGGGCGGATGAGCAGTTCTTC. This codes for CASSPGTPGADEQFF.